A single sample is the source of the 30 T cell receptor beta chains below, sequenced in a study of blood T cell repertoires in COVID-19. Assay: immunoSEQ multiplex PCR; the TCRdb copy retains only in-frame clones and omits some. This table holds 130,000 or so clones, 80% to 90% found once. Sequencing was done on a sample of PBMCs or T cells enriched from blood (not recorded which). The source is a man aged 35 to 55 with acute COVID-19.

The rearrangement links TRBV2 to TRBJ1-4; TRBD1 might be the D (6 bases). CDR1 and CDR2 (germline): SNHLY, FYNNEI. CDR3 size: 15 residues. The V end was cut by 5 bases, the J end by 4 bases, with 14 bases between. The CDR3, as DNA: TGTGCCAGCAGTTCCCTACAGGGAAGTAATGAAAAACTGTTTTTT. Translation gives CASSSLQGSNEKLFF.

A few counts support this clone. This chain joins TRBV18 and TRBJ1-3, with TRBD1 matching 8 bases. The germline V gene encodes CDR1 KGHSH and CDR2 LQKENI. Losses at the gene ends were 3 bases for V and 0 bases for J; bases not matched to a gene: 4. CDR3 length equals 16 residues. Written as DNA, the CDR3 is TGTGCCAGCTCACCCTCCGACAGGGGCTCTGGAAACACCATATATTTT. Amino acids: CASSPSDRGSGNTIYF.

J is TRBJ2-2 and V is TRBV18; 8 positions match TRBD2. The V gene end was trimmed by 8 bases and the J gene end by 1 base; junction bases not matched to a gene: 3. This CDR3 region has 14 residues. Germline CDR1 reads KGHSH; CDR2 reads LQKENI. CDR3 protein: CASKTSGNTGELFF. The DNA for the CDR3 is TGTGCCAGCAAAACTAGCGGGAACACCGGGGAGCTGTTTTTT.

The J gene is TRBJ2-1, the V gene TRBV24-1, with TRBD1 matching over 7 bases. The CDR3 consists of 15 residues. With V trimmed by 0 bases and J by 9 bases, 7 bases remained unmatched. CDR1 and CDR2 (germline): KGHDR, SFDVKD. The CDR3 loop is CATSDLTGVGAEQFF. The CDR3 region has the DNA TGTGCCACCAGTGATTTGACAGGGGTGGGGGCTGAGCAGTTCTTC.

The chain links TRBV7-3 to TRBJ2-3; TRBD1 is a possible D gene (5 bases). Per the germline V gene, CDR1 is SGHTA and CDR2 is FQGTGA. The CDR3 spans 14 residues. Trimming cost V 2 bases and J 3 bases, with 9 bases left between them. The CDR3 bases are TGTGCCAGCAGCTTAGGCAGGGTGACAGATACGCAGTATTTT. Protein: CASSLGRVTDTQYF.

The CDR3 sequence is CASSDSRGFF. The CDR3 nucleotides read TGTGCCAGCAGCGATTCTCGCGGGTTCTTC. This chain joins TRBV21-1 and TRBJ2-1; the DNA was not used to check the table's D call, TRBD2. TRBV21-1 is described as a pseudogene. The length of the CDR3 is 10 residues.

The CDR3 DNA sequence: TGTGCCAGCAGCTTTATGACCGAGGATTCACCCCTCCACTTT. This encodes CASSFMTEDSPLHF. This chain uses TRBV9 with TRBJ1-6; D unclear. Germline CDR1 is SGDLS and CDR2 is YYNGEE. This CDR3 region has 14 residues. The V and J ends lost 4 bases and 8 bases respectively, with 13 bases between them.

The J gene is TRBJ2-1, the V gene TRBV5-4; 11 nucleotides match TRBD2. The CDR3 contains 14 residues. Germline V lookup: CDR1 SGHNT, CDR2 YYREEE (reference sequence). V shed 4 bases and J 8 bases; nucleotides not matched to a gene: 5. CDR3 in amino acids: CASSVAGGRDEQFF. The CDR3 DNA follows: TGTGCCAGCAGCGTAGCGGGAGGGCGGGATGAGCAGTTCTTC.

CDR3 protein: CASSPLSQGGSPLHF. The DNA of the CDR3 is TGTGCCAGCTCACCATTATCCCAGGGCGGATCACCCCTCCACTTT. The chain is built from TRBV18 and TRBJ1-6; the D gene is possibly TRBD1 (5 bases). Germline V gene lookup returns CDR1 KGHSH and CDR2 LQKENI. V was shortened by 2 bases and J by 10 bases, with 15 bases between the two germline ends. The CDR3 covers 15 residues. The full variable domain, rest sourced from reference TRBV18 and TRBJ1-6, is NAGVMQNPRHLVRRRGQEARLRCSPMKGHSHVYWYRQLPEEGLKFMVYLQKENIIDESGMPKERFSAEFPKEGPSILRIQQVVRGDSAAYFCASSPLSQGGSPLHFGNGTRLTVT.

The V and J genes are TRBV2 and TRBJ1-1; tentative D call: TRBD1 (5 bases). Looked up from germline, CDR1 is SNHLY and CDR2 is FYNNEI. V lost 3 bases and J 5 bases, leaving 13 bases between the germline ends. The CDR3 is 14 amino acids. The CDR3 loop reads CASSEAVGGTEAFF. The CDR3 DNA reads as TGTGCCAGCAGTGAGGCAGTCGGGGGAACTGAAGCTTTCTTT.

This clone was picked up one time. J is TRBJ1-2 and V is TRBV6-5; 10 bases agree with TRBD1. The ends lost 6 bases at V and 8 bases at J; junction bases unmatched: 9. This CDR3 is 14 amino acids long. CDR1 is MNHEY, CDR2 SVGAGI, per germline. CDR3 sequence (DNA): TGTGCCAGCAGCCTGACAGGGGGCGCGGGGGGCTACACCTTC. It is translated as CASSLTGGAGGYTF.

V and J are TRBV29-1 and TRBJ1-1, with D unresolved. Germline-derived CDR1 and CDR2 are SQVTM and ANQGSEA. Trimming removed 4 bases at V and 1 base at J, with 4 bases between. The CDR3 contains 11 residues. CDR3 bases: TGCAGCGTTGTCAGGAACACTGAAGCTTTCTTT. This gives the protein CSVVRNTEAFF.

The chain's CDR3 is CASSRRAGVGTGELFF. CDR3 in DNA: TGTGCCAGCAGTCGAAGGGCGGGAGTAGGCACCGGGGAGCTGTTTTTT. The chain links TRBV2 to TRBJ2-2; TRBD2 matches at 7 bases. J was trimmed by 4 bases and V by 5 bases; bases with no gene match: 10. Germline V gene data show CDR1 as SNHLY and CDR2 as FYNNEI. There are 16 residues in the CDR3.

The rearrangement joins TRBV5-1 to TRBJ2-7, with D tentatively TRBD2 (5 bases). The V end lost 4 bases, the J end lost 5 bases, and 16 bases lay between the germline ends. CDR3 size: 14 residues. From germline, CDR1 is SGHRS and CDR2 YFSETQ. The CDR3 DNA sequence: TGCGCCAGCAGCACCGGACTGTTGAGGGACGAGCAGTACTTC. Its protein product is CASSTGLLRDEQYF.

The gene calls are TRBV7-3 and TRBJ2-1; maybe TRBD1 (6 bases). V lost 4 bases and J lost 7, with 11 bases in between. The CDR3 runs 13 residues. Germline loops: CDR1 SGHTA, CDR2 FQGTGA. The CDR3 protein is CASSSQGGNEQFF. For the CDR3, the DNA is TGTGCCAGCAGCTCACAGGGTGGGAATGAGCAGTTCTTC.

V and J are TRBV3-1 (or the pseudogene TRBV3-2) and TRBJ1-1, with TRBD1 identical over 8 bases. Germline lookup yields CDR1 LGHDT and CDR2 YNNKEL (reference sequence). J gave up 4 bases and V 5 bases, and 6 bases lay outside the gene matches. CDR3 length: 14 amino acids. Written as DNA, the CDR3 is TGTGCCAGCAGCTTACAGGGGGGTAGCACTGAAGCTTTCTTT. This sequence encodes CASSLQGGSTEAFF.

This clone showed up just a few times. V and J are TRBV30 and TRBJ2-7; TRBD2 might be the D (5 bases). V dropped 1 base and J dropped 5 bases, with 15 bases sitting between them. CDR1 and CDR2 from the germline V gene are GTSNPN and SVGIG (reference sequence). The CDR3 contains 14 residues. This chain's CDR3 is CAWSGTGITDEQYF. The CDR3, as DNA: TGTGCCTGGAGTGGTACGGGGATTACGGACGAGCAGTACTTC.

The chain has TRBV10-3 and TRBJ1-2; 8 bases are shared with TRBD1. V trimming: 2 bases; J trimming: 4 bases; junction bases outside the gene matches: 3. CDR1 is ENHRY and CDR2 is SYGVKD in the germline V gene. This CDR3 is built from 14 residues. The CDR3 is CAISEQGAVYGYTF. In DNA, the CDR3 is TGTGCCATCAGTGAGCAGGGGGCGGTCTATGGCTACACCTTC.

This clone was seen a few times. This chain uses TRBV19 with TRBJ2-3, with 12 bases that match TRBD2. The germline V gene encodes CDR1 LNHDA and CDR2 SQIVND (reference sequence). V shed 7 bases and J 5 bases; nucleotides not matched to a gene: 13. The CDR3 totals 17 residues. The DNA of the CDR3 is TGTGCCAGTACCCCAACCCGGACTAGCGGGGCGGGAGATACGCAGTATTTT. Translation gives CASTPTRTSGAGDTQYF. Supplemented by reference TRBV19 and TRBJ2-3, the full variable domain reads DGGITQSPKYLFRKEGQNVTLSCEQNLNHDAMYWYRQDPGQGLRLIYYSQIVNDFQKGDIAEGYSVSREKKESFPLTVTSAQKNPTAFYLCASTPTRTSGAGDTQYFGPGTRLTVL.

The genes are TRBV28 and TRBJ2-7; 8 bases fit TRBD2. The CDR3 runs to 15 residues. V lost 5 bases, J lost 0 bases, and 6 bases stayed unmatched. The germline gives CDR1 MDHEN, CDR2 SYDVKM. Here the CDR3 DNA reads TGTGCCAGCAGTCGGGAGGGACTAGACTCCTACGAGCAGTACTTC. Encoded protein: CASSREGLDSYEQYF.

This chain links TRBV11-2 with TRBJ1-1; no definite D call. This CDR3 has 13 residues. The V end was cut by 5 bases, the J end by 8 bases, with 15 bases between. Germline CDR1 and CDR2: SGHAT and FQNNGV. The CDR3 DNA sequence: TGTGCCAGCAGCCCAGACTCACATCAGGAAGCTTTCTTT. It encodes CASSPDSHQEAFF.

The J gene is TRBJ2-2, the V gene TRBV6-5; no reliable D call. The CDR3 is made up of 14 amino acids. With 0 bases removed from V and 4 bases from J, the gap between germline ends came to 6 bases. In germline, CDR1 is MNHEY, CDR2 SVGAGI. Here the CDR3 reads CASSYSRITGELFF. In nucleotides, the CDR3 is TGTGCCAGCAGTTACTCGAGAATCACCGGGGAGCTGTTTTTT.

The chain uses TRBV2 and TRBJ1-4; 7 nucleotides agree with TRBD1. The CDR3 spans 14 residues. V was clipped by 6 bases and J by 8 bases; unmatched bases: 9. Germline V gene lookup returns CDR1 SNHLY and CDR2 FYNNEI. CDR3 sequence: CASREQGLGEKLFF. In DNA form, the CDR3 reads TGTGCCAGCAGAGAACAGGGGCTGGGAGAAAAACTGTTTTTT.

This clone appeared once. The chain is built from TRBV3-1 (or the pseudogene TRBV3-2) and TRBJ2-7; 7 positions agree with TRBD1. The CDR3 has 15 residues. J was trimmed by 3 bases and V by 1 base; bases with no gene match: 6. From germline, CDR1 is LGHDT and CDR2 YNNKEL (reference sequence). The CDR3 bases are TGTGCCAGCAGCCAAGGCGTGACAGGGTACTACGAGCAGTACTTC. It specifies CASSQGVTGYYEQYF.

This chain uses TRBV4-2 with TRBJ2-7; 8 bases line up with TRBD2. Losses at the gene ends were 0 bases for V and 2 bases for J; bases not matched to a gene: 6. This CDR3 has 16 residues. The germline CDR1 and CDR2 sequences are LGHNA and YNFKEQ. CDR3 coding DNA: TGTGCCAGCAGCCAAGAGTGGCGGGGGGCCACCTACGAGCAGTACTTC. This translates into CASSQEWRGATYEQYF.

The chain links TRBV6-5 to TRBJ2-1; 8 bases line up with TRBD1. Germline CDR1 MNHEY, CDR2 SVGAGI. This CDR3 is 12 amino acids long. V was clipped by 3 bases and J by 9 bases; unmatched bases: 1. CDR3: CASSYTGGEQFF. CDR3 coding DNA: TGTGCCAGCAGTTATACAGGGGGTGAGCAGTTCTTC.

The chain joins TRBV5-1 to TRBJ1-3; D is unresolved. With 1 base removed from V and 0 bases from J, the gap between germline ends came to 5 bases. This CDR3 has 14 residues. Germline lookup yields CDR1 SGHRS and CDR2 YFSETQ. CDR3 amino acids: CASSLSSSGNTIYF. CDR3 sequence (DNA): TGCGCCAGCAGCTTGAGTAGCTCTGGAAACACCATATATTTT.

This clone appeared once. The chain links TRBV18 to TRBJ2-1, with TRBD1 matching over 8 bases. Trimming took 5 bases from V and 6 from J; bases not matched to a gene: 3. Germline assignment: CDR1 KGHSH and CDR2 LQKENI. The CDR3 has 13 residues. The CDR3 DNA reads TGTGCCAGCTCAGCTGGACAGGGCAATGAGCAGTTCTTC. Amino acids: CASSAGQGNEQFF.

The rearrangement joins TRBV19 to TRBJ1-5; possibly TRBD1 for D (5 bases). The length of the CDR3 is 19 residues. Germline CDR1 LNHDA, CDR2 SQIVND (reference sequence). Trimming left V 7 bases short and J 0 bases short, with 25 bases between. Written as DNA, the CDR3 is TGTGCCAGTACTCCCGGGGGGGACGAACACCTCTCTAGCAATCAGCCCCAGCATTTT. This encodes CASTPGGDEHLSSNQPQHF. The full variable domain, its missing parts supplied by reference TRBV19 and TRBJ1-5, is DGGITQSPKYLFRKEGQNVTLSCEQNLNHDAMYWYRQDPGQGLRLIYYSQIVNDFQKGDIAEGYSVSREKKESFPLTVTSAQKNPTAFYLCASTPGGDEHLSSNQPQHFGDGTRLSIL.

The chain joins TRBV19 to TRBJ2-7; TRBD1 matches 9 bases. J lost 3 bases, V lost 0 bases, and 6 bases had no gene match. This CDR3 contains 16 residues. Germline V lookup: CDR1 LNHDA, CDR2 SQIVND (reference sequence). CDR3 bases: TGTGCCAGTAGTATAGATATGGGGACAGGGAGCTACGAGCAGTACTTC. It codes for CASSIDMGTGSYEQYF. The variable domain in full, with the rest retrieved from reference TRBV19 and TRBJ2-7, is DGGITQSPKYLFRKEGQNVTLSCEQNLNHDAMYWYRQDPGQGLRLIYYSQIVNDFQKGDIAEGYSVSREKKESFPLTVTSAQKNPTAFYLCASSIDMGTGSYEQYFGPGTRLTVT.